The rows below give T cell receptor beta chains drawn from one sample of a study of T cell responses to AZD1222 COVID-19 vaccine. Sequencing used immunoSEQ multiplex PCR; TCRdb keeps in-frame clones, though not all of them. The sample lists approximately 130,000 clones, roughly nine tenths occurring once. The sample in question was peripheral blood, obtained 28 days after the second AZD1222 dose. Every receptor here comes from an adult who received the AZD1222 COVID-19 vaccine. Both conserved end residues are part of each CDR3. The D gene is left open where the match is weak. Size tells how often a clone was seen (once, few, many) or the class of an expanded clone, and some rows leave it out.

clone size,D gene,J gene,V gene,CDR3 protein,CDR3 DNA
.,.,TRBJ2-3,TRBV12-2,CASRLKLAGGPPDTQYF,TGTGCAAGTCGCTTGAAACTAGCGGGGGGTCCCCCGGATACGCAGTATTTT
.,TRBD1,TRBJ1-2,TRBV25-1,CASSASEGARGRGYTF,TGTGCCAGCAGTGCCTCTGAGGGAGCCAGGGGGCGCGGCTACACCTTC
.,.,TRBJ2-1,TRBV7-8,CASSLDGTHYNEQFF,TGTGCCAGCAGCTTAGACGGGACACATTACAATGAGCAGTTCTTC
.,TRBD2,TRBJ2-1,TRBV13,CASSPEGLGYNEQFF,TGTGCCAGCAGCCCTGAGGGACTAGGGTACAATGAGCAGTTCTTC
.,.,TRBJ2-1,TRBV19,CASSIDGWGYNEQFF,TGTGCCAGTAGTATCGACGGCTGGGGCTACAATGAGCAGTTCTTC
.,.,TRBJ2-1,TRBV19,CASSIDGELAHNEQFF,TGTGCCAGTAGTATAGATGGGGAGCTAGCGCACAATGAGCAGTTCTTC
.,TRBD1,TRBJ1-1,TRBV27,CASSIGQGITEAFF,TGTGCCAGCAGTATCGGACAGGGGATCACTGAAGCTTTCTTT
.,.,TRBJ1-2,TRBV27,CASRIRGQANYGYTF,TGTGCCAGCAGAATCAGGGGACAAGCTAACTATGGCTACACCTTC
.,TRBD2,TRBJ2-2,TRBV29-1,CSVSGLAGGRGAGELFF,TGCAGCGTTTCGGGACTAGCGGGAGGGAGAGGAGCCGGGGAGCTGTTTTTT
.,.,TRBJ1-3,TRBV24-1,CATSEKGTAGNTIYF,TGTGCCACCAGTGAGAAAGGGACCGCTGGAAACACCATATATTTT
.,.,TRBJ1-1,TRBV11-3,CASSLTRVAEAFF,TGTGCCAGCAGCCTGACCAGGGTTGCTGAAGCTTTCTTT
.,.,TRBJ1-4,TRBV7-8,CASSLVGTINEKLFF,TGTGCCAGCAGCTTAGTAGGGACGATTAATGAAAAACTGTTTTTT
.,.,TRBJ2-7,TRBV19,CASSTPGRERWYF,TGTGCCAGTAGTACCCCGGGACGGGAAAGATGGTACTTC
.,TRBD1,TRBJ1-2,TRBV29-1,CSVGADRSLKGYTF,TGCAGCGTTGGGGCGGACAGGTCCCTAAAGGGCTACACCTTC
.,.,TRBJ2-5,TRBV4-3,CASSQTSANQETQYF,TGCGCCAGCAGCCAGACATCGGCTAACCAAGAGACCCAGTACTTC
few,.,TRBJ2-1,TRBV5-1,CASSSGTEQFF,TGCGCCAGCAGTTCCGGGACAGAGCAGTTCTTC
.,.,TRBJ1-5,TRBV11-2,CASSRYSNQPQHF,TGTGCCAGCAGCCGATATAGCAATCAGCCCCAGCATTTT
.,.,TRBJ2-7,TRBV12-3/TRBV12-4,CASSFALRYEQYF,TGTGCCAGCAGTTTCGCACTGCGCTACGAGCAGTACTTC
.,.,TRBJ2-2,TRBV9,CASTPPDSGNTGELFF,TGTGCCAGCACCCCTCCGGATAGCGGAAACACCGGGGAGCTGTTTTTT
.,.,TRBJ1-5,TRBV4-3,CASSFGNQPQHF,TGCGCCAGCAGTTTTGGTAATCAGCCCCAGCATTTT
.,.,TRBJ1-6,TRBV29-1,CSAGDGYNSPLHF,TGCAGCGCCGGGGACGGGTATAATTCACCCCTCCACTTT